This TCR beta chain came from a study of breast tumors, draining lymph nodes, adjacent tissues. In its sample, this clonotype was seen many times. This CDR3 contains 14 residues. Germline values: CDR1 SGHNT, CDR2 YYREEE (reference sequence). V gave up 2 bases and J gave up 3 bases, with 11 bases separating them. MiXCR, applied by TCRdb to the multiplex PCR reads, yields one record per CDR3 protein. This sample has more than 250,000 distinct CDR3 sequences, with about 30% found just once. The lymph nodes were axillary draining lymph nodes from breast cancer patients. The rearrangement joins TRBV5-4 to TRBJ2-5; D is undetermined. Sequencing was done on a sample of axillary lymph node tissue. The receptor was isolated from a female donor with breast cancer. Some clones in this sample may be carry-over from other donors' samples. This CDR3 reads CASSLGSAEETQYF. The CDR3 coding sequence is TGTGCCAGCAGCTTAGGGTCAGCCGAAGAGACCCAGTACTTC.